The 13 T cell receptor beta chains given below trace back to one sample, sequenced in a study of vaccination effects on CD4 cells after COVID-19. No antigens are known for them. Before sequencing, viral peptide pools were used by the ViraFEST assay to expand antigen-specific CD4+ T cells. With around ten days of culture completed, CD4+ T cells were isolated. Recipients of the vaccine had no prior SARS-CoV-2 infection and negative nucleocapsid antibodies. Libraries were prepared by immunoSEQ multiplex PCR; TCRdb keeps only in-frame clonotypes and omits some of them. The repertoire has fewer than 70,000 clones, about 80% of them found once; the top ten carry 12%. The sequencing used CD4+ T cells from PBMCs cultured with SARS-CoV-2 spike peptides, collected before COVID-19 vaccination. The receptor set was obtained from a human donor who received a COVID-19 vaccine.

The CDR3 reads CASSYGSLPRYEQYV. DNA for the CDR3: TGTGCCAGCAGTTACGGTAGTTTGCCAAGATACGAGCAGTACGTC. The chain is built from TRBV6-2 or TRBV6-3 and TRBJ2-7, with D unclear. CDR3 size: 15 residues. Trimming removed 2 bases from V and 4 bases from J, with 15 bases in between. Germline V gene data show CDR1 as MNHEY and CDR2 as SVGEGT.

The J gene is TRBJ1-1, the V gene TRBV5-4; possible D gene TRBD1, 6 bases. The CDR3 is made up of 17 amino acids. V was trimmed by 4 bases and J by 1 base, leaving 20 bases between them. Per germline, CDR1 SGHNT and CDR2 YYREEE (reference sequence). The CDR3 here is CASSLSGARLGNTEAFF. Written as DNA, the CDR3 is TGTGCCAGCAGCCTCTCAGGGGCGCGTCTAGGGAACACTGAAGCTTTCTTT.

This clone appeared once. CDR3 DNA: TGTGCCAGCAGCTTAGCGGGGGACACTGAAGCTTTCTTT. It specifies CASSLAGDTEAFF. The rearrangement links TRBV7-9 to TRBJ1-1; the D gene is possibly TRBD1 (5 bases). Trimming stripped 0 bases from V and 3 bases from J, with 5 bases between. The CDR3 loop spans 13 amino acids. The germline CDR1 and CDR2 sequences are SEHNR and FQNEAQ (reference sequence).

This chain links TRBV5-1 with TRBJ2-5; 9 nucleotides align to TRBD2. The V gene's germline CDR1 is SGHRS and CDR2 YFSETQ. The CDR3 has 15 residues. V dropped 4 bases and J dropped 5; count of bases not matched to a gene: 9. The CDR3 loop is CASSPQAGGIETQYF. For the CDR3, the DNA is TGCGCCAGCAGCCCCCAGGCGGGGGGGATCGAGACCCAGTACTTC.

This clone has only a few counts. This rearrangement joins TRBV10-3 to TRBJ2-7; 9 bases align to TRBD1. CDR1 and CDR2 (germline): ENHRY, SYGVKD. V lost 0 bases and J lost 3; bases outside the gene matches: 9. The CDR3 is 17 residues long. In nucleotides, the CDR3 is TGTGCCATCAGTGAGTCAGGGGTCAGGACAGGGGACTACGAGCAGTACGTC. It yields the protein CAISESGVRTGDYEQYV.

The chain recombines TRBV19 with TRBJ1-5; D gene uncertain. This CDR3 has 14 amino acids. V lost 3 bases to trimming and J lost 0 bases, with 6 bases between them. Per the germline V gene, CDR1 is LNHDA and CDR2 is SQIVND (reference sequence). CDR3 bases: TGTGCCAGTAGTATTTTTGGTAGCAATCAGCCCCAGCATTTT. Protein product: CASSIFGSNQPQHF. Full variable domain (remainder filled in from reference TRBV19 and TRBJ1-5): DGGITQSPKYLFRKEGQNVTLSCEQNLNHDAMYWYRQDPGQGLRLIYYSQIVNDFQKGDIAEGYSVSREKKESFPLTVTSAQKNPTAFYLCASSIFGSNQPQHFGDGTRLSIL.

V usage is TRBV5-5 and J usage is TRBJ2-3; D possibly corresponds to TRBD2 (5 bases). The germline V and J ends were trimmed by 0 bases and 1 base, with 18 bases remaining between them. The CDR3 has 18 amino acids. Germline CDR1 and CDR2: SGHKS and YYEKEE (reference sequence). The CDR3 DNA follows: TGTGCCAGCAGCTTGGCGAATACGGGAAGTCCCGGCACAGATACGCAGTATTTT. This translates into CASSLANTGSPGTDTQYF.

The V and J genes are TRBV5-1 and TRBJ1-1; D unclear. From germline, CDR1 is SGHRS and CDR2 YFSETQ. CDR3 length: 15 amino acids. V lost 0 bases and J 0 bases, leaving 9 bases between the germline ends. This chain's CDR3 is CASSLVGNLNTEAFF. The CDR3 DNA reads TGCGCCAGCAGCTTGGTAGGAAACTTGAACACTGAAGCTTTCTTT.

The chain couples TRBV3-1 (or the pseudogene TRBV3-2) to TRBJ2-2; TRBD2 matches 7 bases. CDR3 length: 15 residues. With 4 bases clipped from V and 6 bases from J, the junction kept 8 bases outside the gene matches. CDR1 and CDR2 from the germline V gene are LGHDT and YNNKEL (reference sequence). The CDR3 DNA reads as TGTGCCAGCAGCCTGCAGCGGGGAGGGGCCGGGGAGCTGTTTTTT. Protein sequence: CASSLQRGGAGELFF.

J is TRBJ1-1 and V is TRBV19; 8 nucleotides agree with TRBD1. This CDR3 contains 14 residues. The V gene's germline CDR1 is LNHDA and CDR2 SQIVND (reference sequence). Trimming cost V 4 bases and J 4 bases; bases outside gene matches: 5. CDR3 bases: TGTGCCAGTAGTAGAAACAGGGGGACCACTGAAGCTTTCTTT. Its translation: CASSRNRGTTEAFF.

Only one count was recorded for this clone. The chain joins TRBV4-1 to TRBJ1-4; possibly TRBD1 for D (5 bases). This CDR3 comprises 14 residues. Trimming took off 6 bases at V and 3 bases at J, with 11 bases between the two ends. CDR1 and CDR2 (germline): MGHRA, YSYEKL. The CDR3 DNA sequence: TGCGCCAGCAGGCTCCCAGGGTCTAATGAAAAACTGTTTTTT. Translated: CASRLPGSNEKLFF.

This sequence joins TRBV7-3 and TRBJ2-5; D is possibly TRBD1 (6 bases). The length of the CDR3 is 15 residues. CDR1 and CDR2 from the germline V gene are SGHTA and FQGTGA. Trimming took 1 base from V and 4 from J, leaving 13 bases between them. CDR3 in DNA: TGTGCCAGCAGCTTAATCAGGGGCTTCGGAGAGACCCAGTACTTC. It translates to CASSLIRGFGETQYF. Filled out from reference TRBV7-3 and TRBJ2-5, the complete variable domain reads GAGVSQTPSNKVTEKGKYVELRCDPISGHTALYWYRQSLGQGPEFLIYFQGTGAADDSGLPNDRFFAVRPEGSVSTLKIQRTERGDSAVYLCASSLIRGFGETQYFGPGTRLLVL.

V gene TRBV2 combines with J gene TRBJ2-5, with 7 bases identical to TRBD1. CDR1 is SNHLY and CDR2 is FYNNEI in the germline V gene. CDR3 size: 13 residues. V shed 8 bases, J shed 2 bases, and the junction held 5 bases outside the gene matches. The CDR3 loop is CASYRGTQETQYF. The CDR3 nucleotides are TGTGCCAGCTACAGGGGTACTCAAGAGACCCAGTACTTC.